These T cell receptor beta chains were read from a single sample in a study of blood T cell repertoires in COVID-19. Clones were read by immunoSEQ multiplex PCR, and TCRdb kept only the in-frame ones, dropping some. The sample consists of 120,000 to 150,000 clones, approximately 87% of them appearing once. What was sequenced was peripheral blood. Source of these receptors: a woman aged 45-65 years with active or convalescent COVID-19. The CDR3 runs from the conserved cysteine through the conserved F or W. The D gene is left open where the match is weak. Clone size is given for some rows only: seen once, a few or many times, or a class if the clone is expanded.

cdr3_aa,cdr3_nt,cdr3_length,clone_size,v_call,d_call,j_call
CASRPTGPGNTIYF,TGTGCCAGCAGACCCACAGGGCCCGGAAACACCATATATTTT,14,NA,TRBV19,NA,TRBJ1-3
CASSILGLDSLSPLHF,TGTGCCAGTAGTATTTTGGGCCTCGACAGTTTGTCACCCCTCCACTTT,16,NA,TRBV19,NA,TRBJ1-6
CASSSLANTGELFF,TGTGCCAGCAGTAGCCTGGCGAACACCGGGGAGCTGTTTTTT,14,NA,TRBV2,NA,TRBJ2-2
CATASVGGEQFF,TGTGCCACCGCCAGTGTAGGGGGTGAGCAGTTCTTC,12,NA,TRBV24-1,NA,TRBJ2-1
CASSLFGGRADTQYF,TGTGCCAGCAGCTTATTTGGGGGCCGGGCAGATACGCAGTATTTT,15,once,TRBV7-3,NA,TRBJ2-3
CASTSYHGYTF,TGTGCCTCTACTTCGTATCATGGCTACACCTTC,11,NA,TRBV30,NA,TRBJ1-2
CASSEGERGYTF,TGTGCCAGCAGTGAAGGCGAGCGGGGCTACACCTTC,12,NA,TRBV25-1,NA,TRBJ1-2
CASSLAGSSYEQYF,TGTGCCAGCAGCTTAGCGGGCAGCTCCTACGAGCAGTACTTC,14,NA,TRBV7-2,NA,TRBJ2-7
CASSSAGTSGRARYEQYF,TGTGCCAGCAGCTCCGCCGGGACTAGCGGGAGGGCCAGGTACGAGCAGTACTTC,18,NA,TRBV13,TRBD2,TRBJ2-7
CASSPGTVRGYTF,TGTGCCAGTAGCCCTGGGACAGTCCGCGGCTACACCTTC,13,NA,TRBV19,TRBD1,TRBJ1-2
CASSSGLNDEQFF,TGTGCCAGCAGCTCGGGACTAAACGATGAGCAGTTCTTC,13,NA,TRBV7-8,TRBD2,TRBJ2-1
CASSKKLMYEQYF,TGTGCCAGTAGTAAGAAACTTATGTACGAGCAGTACTTC,13,few,TRBV19,NA,TRBJ2-7
CASSIDDSSLSNQPQHF,TGTGCCAGTAGTATAGATGACAGCTCCCTTAGCAATCAGCCCCAGCATTTT,17,NA,TRBV19,NA,TRBJ1-5
CASSLARQGAKTVELFF,TGTGCCAGCAGCTTGGCCCGACAGGGGGCGAAAACTGTGGAACTGTTTTTT,17,NA,TRBV5-4,TRBD1,TRBJ1-4
CASSQVGGVNYGYTF,TGCGCCAGCAGCCAAGTCGGTGGAGTTAACTATGGCTACACCTTC,15,NA,TRBV4-1,NA,TRBJ1-2
CASSLSRTGGNQPQHF,TGTGCCAGCAGCTTATCACGGACAGGGGGCAATCAGCCCCAGCATTTT,16,once,TRBV7-8,TRBD1,TRBJ1-5
CASSSDRGSSYTF,TGTGCCAGCAGCTCCGACAGGGGGAGTAGCTACACCTTC,13,NA,TRBV7-6,TRBD1,TRBJ1-2
CASSHQTGANTEAFF,TGCGCCAGCAGCCACCAGACAGGGGCGAACACTGAAGCTTTCTTT,15,once,TRBV4-3,TRBD1,TRBJ1-1
CASSLGGQYNEQFF,TGTGCCAGCAGCTTAGGGGGACAATACAATGAGCAGTTCTTC,14,few,TRBV11-1,NA,TRBJ2-1